These T cell receptor beta chains were read from a single sample in a study of a mutant IDH1 vaccine in newly diagnosed glioma. Sequencing was performed with immunoSEQ multiplex PCR; in TCRdb, only in-frame clones are kept and a portion is missing. The table has some 64,000 clones, approximately 88% seen once; the top ten hold approximately 8.3%. These receptors are not linked to any known antigen. The material was PBMCs, obtained from a glioma patient whose treatment included an IDH1 peptide vaccine. The receptors derive from a woman between 45 and 60 years old with glioma. The CDR3 runs from the conserved cysteine through the conserved F or W. The order of the fields is V gene, J gene, clone size, D gene, CDR3 DNA, CDR3 protein. D genes are given only for firm matches. For some rows the clone size is stated as once, few or many, or as a class when expanded; others skip it.

TRBV7-2	TRBJ2-1	NA	NA	TGTGCCAGCAGCGCCTATAGACAGCTTTTATTCTACAATGAGCAGTTCTTC	CASSAYRQLLFYNEQFF
TRBV13	TRBJ2-3	NA	NA	TGTGCCAGCAGCTTAGAGGCGGGGAGGACAGATACGCAGTATTTT	CASSLEAGRTDTQYF
TRBV10-3	TRBJ2-5	NA	TRBD1	TGTGCCATCAGCGACAGGGTTGAGGAGACCCAGTACTTC	CAISDRVEETQYF
TRBV10-3	TRBJ2-7	NA	TRBD2	TGTGCCATCAGTGCCCCCCAGCGGGGGGCCTCCAACTCCTACGAGCAGTACTTC	CAISAPQRGASNSYEQYF
TRBV4-1	TRBJ1-6	NA	NA	TGCGCCAGCAGCCACGGGATCACCTATAATTCACCCCTCCACTTT	CASSHGITYNSPLHF
TRBV6-1	TRBJ1-1	few	NA	TGTGCCAGCAGTGCACAGGTCGTCGCGAACACTGAAGCTTTCTTT	CASSAQVVANTEAFF
TRBV5-1	TRBJ2-1	NA	TRBD1	TGCGCCAGCAGCTTGGCCTTAGGGACAGGGGACAATGAGCAGTTCTTC	CASSLALGTGDNEQFF
TRBV7-3	TRBJ1-2	NA	NA	TGTGCCAGCAGCTTACGGCGGTCTAACTATGGCTACACCTTC	CASSLRRSNYGYTF
TRBV5-6	TRBJ2-6	NA	TRBD2	TGTGCCAGCAGCGGGACTAGCGGGGCCTCTGGGGCCAACGTCCTGACTTTC	CASSGTSGASGANVLTF
TRBV10-3	TRBJ2-2	once	NA	TGTGCCACCGAAAACACCGGGGAGCTGTTTTTT	CATENTGELFF
TRBV18	TRBJ2-3	once	TRBD2	TGTGCCAGCTCGCCACTAAGCGGGGGGGCCAGGGATACGCAGTATTTT	CASSPLSGGARDTQYF
TRBV5-6	TRBJ2-7	NA	NA	TGTGCCAGCAGCTCGTTCTCGGAGACCGAGCAGTACTTC	CASSSFSETEQYF
TRBV6-1	TRBJ2-7	NA	NA	TGTGCCAGCACTCCAAGTGGGAGGCGCACCGAGCAGTACTTC	CASTPSGRRTEQYF
TRBV29-1	TRBJ1-2	NA	NA	TGCAGCGTTGTAAGGGACACAGAGCAGTCGGATGGCTACACCTTC	CSVVRDTEQSDGYTF
TRBV30	TRBJ1-1	NA	NA	TGTGCCTGGAGTGTACAAGAGAACACTGAAGCTTTCTTT	CAWSVQENTEAFF
TRBV6-6	TRBJ1-2	NA	NA	TGTGCCAGCAGTCGAGGACCGGGCCCCGAAGGGGGCTACACCTTC	CASSRGPGPEGGYTF
TRBV7-8	TRBJ2-1	NA	TRBD2	TGTGCCAGCAGCCCATCGCCAGCGGGAACTTACAATGAGCAGTTCTTC	CASSPSPAGTYNEQFF
TRBV9	TRBJ2-2	NA	TRBD2	TGTGCCAGCAGCGTAGGAGGGTTGCGGGGGGGCGGCACCGGGGAGCTGTTTTTT	CASSVGGLRGGGTGELFF
TRBV2	TRBJ2-1	NA	NA	TGTGCCAGCAGTGTGGAGGGAAGAGGCTCCTACAATGAGCAGTTCTTC	CASSVEGRGSYNEQFF
TRBV14	TRBJ2-2	NA	NA	TGTGCCAGCAGCCAAGCCCTAGGCCGTGGGACCGGGGAGCTGTTTTTT	CASSQALGRGTGELFF
TRBV5-6	TRBJ1-2	NA	NA	TGTGCCAGTACGGGGCTCGGCTACACCTTC	CASTGLGYTF
TRBV10-1	TRBJ2-2	NA	TRBD1	TGCGCCAGTGCGACCGGGACAGGGTCCACCGGGGAGCTGTTTTTT	CASATGTGSTGELFF
TRBV9	TRBJ2-3	NA	NA	TGTGCCAGCAGCGTAGGGTCGAGCGGCATCACAGATACGCAGTATTTT	CASSVGSSGITDTQYF
TRBV2	TRBJ2-5	NA	TRBD1	TGTGCCAGCAGTGAAGCGGTAGGGGGCATAGGACGGGAGACCCAGTACTTC	CASSEAVGGIGRETQYF
TRBV19	TRBJ1-5	NA	NA	TGTGCCAGTATGGACGGGGACGGGGGCAATCAGCCCCAGCATTTT	CASMDGDGGNQPQHF
TRBV19	TRBJ1-5	NA	NA	TGTGCCAGTAGTATAACAGTGGGCAATCAGCCCCAGCATTTT	CASSITVGNQPQHF
TRBV18	TRBJ2-7	once	TRBD2	TGTGCCAGCTCACCGACTAGCCCTCTTGCCGCCTACGAGCAGTACTTC	CASSPTSPLAAYEQYF
TRBV7-2	TRBJ1-1	NA	NA	TGTGCCAGCAGCTCCTCCATGAACACTGAAGCTTTCTTT	CASSSSMNTEAFF
TRBV30	TRBJ1-5	NA	NA	TGTGCCTGGAGTGTTGGAGTGAATCAGCCCCAGCATTTT	CAWSVGVNQPQHF
TRBV25-1	TRBJ1-3	NA	NA	TGTGCCAGCAGTGAATATTTAGATTGGCGCTCTGGAAACACCATATATTTT	CASSEYLDWRSGNTIYF
TRBV2	TRBJ2-2	NA	NA	TGTGCCAGCAGGCTGGGAACCCTGGCCGGGGAGCTGTTTTTT	CASRLGTLAGELFF
TRBV7-2	TRBJ2-7	NA	NA	TGTGCCAGCCACAGAGGAGGGGGCGAGCAGTACTTC	CASHRGGGEQYF
TRBV7-9	TRBJ1-1	NA	NA	TGTGCCAGCAGGAGACAGGCTGAAGCTTTCTTT	CASRRQAEAFF